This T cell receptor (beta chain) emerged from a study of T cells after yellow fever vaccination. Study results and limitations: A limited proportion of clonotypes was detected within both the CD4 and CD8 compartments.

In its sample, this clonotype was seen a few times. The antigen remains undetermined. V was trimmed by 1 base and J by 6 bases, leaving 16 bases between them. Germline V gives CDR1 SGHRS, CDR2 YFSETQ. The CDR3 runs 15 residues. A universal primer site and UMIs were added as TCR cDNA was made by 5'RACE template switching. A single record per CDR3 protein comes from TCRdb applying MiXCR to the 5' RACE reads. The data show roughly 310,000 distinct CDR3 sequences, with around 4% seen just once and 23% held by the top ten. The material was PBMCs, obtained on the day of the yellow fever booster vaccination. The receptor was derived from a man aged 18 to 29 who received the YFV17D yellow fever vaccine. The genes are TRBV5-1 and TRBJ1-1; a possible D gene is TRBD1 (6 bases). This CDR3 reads CASSLNRVGESEAFF. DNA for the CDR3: TGCGCCAGCAGCTTGAACAGGGTAGGAGAATCTGAAGCTTTCTTT.